The 19 T cell receptor beta chains listed next were all sequenced from one sample in a study of T cells in Graves' hyperthyroidism and ophthalmopathy. The source material, RNA transcripts, was used to amplify TCR beta CDR3 regions. The primer set for the first-round RT-PCR of the TCR CDR3 was HTBI. TCRdb passed the multiplex PCR reads through MiXCR, listing each CDR3 protein once. The sample yields about 690,000 distinct CDR3 sequences, roughly 17% seen once. Sequencing used blood. These receptors all stem from a man aged 45-60 years with Graves' hyperthyroidism.

The chain joins TRBV20-1 to TRBJ1-1; D is unresolved. Between the trimmed V and J ends, which lost 0 bases and 0 bases, there was a span of 14 bases. The germline V gene has CDR1 DFQATT and CDR2 SNEGSKA (reference sequence). There are 16 residues in the CDR3. In DNA, the CDR3 is TGCAGTGCTAGAGATCAGTTGGGCATGATGAACACTGAAGCTTTCTTT. Protein: CSARDQLGMMNTEAFF.

For this clonotype: A clone one base away is much larger, so this may be a read error. The rearrangement links TRBV12-3 or TRBV12-4 to TRBJ2-7; 9 positions agree with TRBD1. With 3 bases clipped from V and 3 bases from J, the junction kept 3 bases outside the gene matches. CDR3 length: 14 amino acids. This CDR3 is CASSFGTGHYEQYF. The CDR3 DNA is TGTGCCAGCAGTTTTGGGACAGGGCACTACGAGCAGTACTTC.

Points on this clonotype: One base away lies a much larger clone, so this may be a sequencing read error. This rearrangement joins TRBV10-3 to TRBJ2-5, with no clear D. Germline assignment: CDR1 ENHRY and CDR2 SYGVKD. The CDR3 loop spans 16 amino acids. The CDR3 DNA sequence: TGTGCCATCAGTGAGTCGAAGCGTATCACACAAGGGACCCAGTACTTC. Its translation is CAISESKRITQGTQYF.

This clonotype has just a few counts. The V call is TRBV10-3, the J call TRBJ1-3; 7 positions match TRBD1. V trimming: 6 bases; J trimming: 0 bases; junction bases outside the gene matches: 5. CDR3 length equals 15 residues. Germline V gene sequence: CDR1 ENHRY, CDR2 SYGVKD. The CDR3 bases are TGTGCCATCAGACGGACAGGCCTCTCTGGAAACACCATATATTTT. This codes for CAIRRTGLSGNTIYF.

This clonotype was seen only a few times. This sequence joins TRBV30 and TRBJ2-7; no definite D call. The V gene lost 2 bases and the J gene lost 9 bases, with 17 bases spanning the gap. Germline CDR1 reads GTSNPN; CDR2 reads SVGIG (reference sequence). The length of the CDR3 is 13 residues. The CDR3 loop is CAWSIPPRRGQYF. The CDR3, as DNA: TGTGCCTGGAGTATCCCACCGCGAAGAGGGCAGTACTTC. The whole variable domain, remainder taken from reference TRBV30 and TRBJ2-7, is SQTIHQWPATLVQPVGSPLSLECTVEGTSNPNLYWYRQAAGRGLQLLFYSVGIGQISSEVPQNLSASRPQDRQFILSSKKLLLSDSGFYLCAWSIPPRRGQYFGPGTRLTVT.

The rearrangement uses TRBV2 and TRBJ2-7; 8 positions agree with TRBD1. Germline-derived CDR1 and CDR2 are SNHLY and FYNNEI. V dropped 8 bases and J dropped 3; count of bases not matched to a gene: 6. The CDR3 is 13 residues long. CDR3: CASRQGTFYEQYF. The CDR3 coding sequence is TGTGCCAGCCGACAGGGGACATTCTACGAGCAGTACTTC. Based on the CDR3 plus reference TRBV2 and TRBJ2-7, the full variable domain is EPEVTQTPSHQVTQMGQEVILRCVPISNHLYFYWYRQILGQKVEFLVSFYNNEISEKSEIFDDQFSVERPDGSNFTLKIRSTKLEDSAMYFCASRQGTFYEQYFGPGTRLTVT.

CDR3 bases: TGTGCCACCTTGAGCCTATCTTCGGACACCTCCTACGAGCAGTACTTC. Translation gives CATLSLSSDTSYEQYF. The rearrangement uses TRBV28 and TRBJ2-7; weak D call: TRBD1 (5 bases). The CDR3 contains 16 residues. Trimming removed 10 bases from V and 0 bases from J, with 22 bases in between. CDR1 and CDR2 (germline): MDHEN, SYDVKM. Drawing the rest from reference TRBV28 and TRBJ2-7, the complete variable domain is DVKVTQSSRYLVKRTGEKVFLECVQDMDHENMFWYRQDPGLGLRLIYFSYDVKMKEKGDIPEGYSVSREKKERFSLILESASTNQTSMYLCATLSLSSDTSYEQYFGPGTRLTVT.

The table lists this clonotype with a few counts. The CDR3 region is CASTPPQKPGQSRTSTDTQYF. The CDR3 bases are TGTGCCAGCACCCCCCCCCAAAAACCGGGACAGAGCCGTACTAGCACAGATACGCAGTATTTT. The chain joins TRBV27 to TRBJ2-3; 7 bases agree with TRBD1. The J segment lost 0 bases and the V segment lost 7 bases, leaving 25 bases of the junction unmatched. Germline lookup yields CDR1 MNHEY and CDR2 SMNVEV (reference sequence). The CDR3 is 21 amino acids.

The sample holds many counts of this clonotype. The CDR3 reads CASSLIPGQGFRTGELFF. The CDR3, as DNA: TGTGCCAGCAGCTTAATCCCAGGACAGGGTTTTAGGACCGGGGAGCTGTTTTTT. The chain uses TRBV11-1 and TRBJ2-2; 8 nucleotides agree with TRBD1. This CDR3 has 18 amino acids. V lost 2 bases and J lost 5; bases outside the gene matches: 13. Germline loops: CDR1 SGHAT, CDR2 FQDESV (reference sequence).

This clonotype was seen many times. The chain has TRBV5-6 and TRBJ2-3; 12 bases agree with TRBD2. The germline V gene encodes CDR1 SGHDT and CDR2 YYEEEE. CDR3 length equals 22 residues. The V gene end was trimmed by 2 bases and the J gene end by 1 base; junction bases not matched to a gene: 20. CDR3 nucleotide sequence: TGTGCCAGCAGCTTAACCAGGGGGCGTAGGACTAGCGGGATCATCGGCACAGATACGCAGTATTTT. As protein: CASSLTRGRRTSGIIGTDTQYF.

This chain connects TRBV3-1 to TRBJ1-2; no clear D gene. Germline-derived CDR1 and CDR2 are LGHDT and YNNKEL (reference sequence). V was trimmed by 4 bases and J by 0 bases, leaving 18 bases between them. The CDR3 contains 17 residues. CDR3 in amino acids: CASSPISIGNSNYGYTF. The CDR3 DNA follows: TGTGCCAGCAGCCCTATTTCCATCGGCAATTCTAACTATGGCTACACCTTC.

The chain links TRBV30 to TRBJ2-7, with D possibly called TRBD1 or TRBD2 (5 bases each). Germline CDR1 and CDR2: GTSNPN and SVGIG (reference sequence). V lost 0 bases, J lost 5 bases, and 11 bases lay in between. The CDR3 is 13 amino acids. The CDR3 DNA follows: TGTGCCTGGAGTGTTCAGTGGGGACACGAGCAGTACTTC. Protein product: CAWSVQWGHEQYF.

This chain joins TRBV30 and TRBJ1-1, with D perhaps TRBD1 (5 bases). The CDR3 has 14 amino acids. V shed 7 bases and J shed 4 bases, with 19 bases lying between them. Germline V gene sequence: CDR1 GTSNPN, CDR2 SVGIG (reference sequence). CDR3 sequence reads: CASPSGTRLTEAFF. CDR3 coding DNA: TGTGCCTCGCCCTCAGGGACGAGACTCACTGAAGCTTTCTTT.

This clonotype was detected ten times or more. The V and J genes are TRBV18 and TRBJ2-7; TRBD2 might be the D (6 bases). Germline V lookup: CDR1 KGHSH, CDR2 LQKENI. The CDR3 length is 14 residues. The germline V and J ends were trimmed by 5 bases and 0 bases, with 11 bases remaining between them. The CDR3 DNA reads as TGTGCCAGCTCAGCTAGCGTTGACTCCTACGAGCAGTACTTC. Translating gives CASSASVDSYEQYF.

This clonotype has a count of ten or more. This chain joins TRBV19 and TRBJ2-7; 8 bases are a match to TRBD2. Trimming removed 3 bases from V and 0 bases from J; junction bases left unmatched: 16. The CDR3 runs 19 residues. From germline, CDR1 is LNHDA and CDR2 SQIVND (reference sequence). The DNA for the CDR3 is TGTGCCAGTAGTATCGGTCGGCCCGGAACTAGCGGATTCTCCTACGAGCAGTACTTC. Its protein is CASSIGRPGTSGFSYEQYF. Variable domain in full (rest from reference TRBV19 and TRBJ2-7): DGGITQSPKYLFRKEGQNVTLSCEQNLNHDAMYWYRQDPGQGLRLIYYSQIVNDFQKGDIAEGYSVSREKKESFPLTVTSAQKNPTAFYLCASSIGRPGTSGFSYEQYFGPGTRLTVT.

This clonotype was seen a few times. This rearrangement joins TRBV6-1 to TRBJ1-2, with D uncertain. Looked up from germline, CDR1 is MNHNS and CDR2 is SASEGT. This CDR3 spans 13 amino acids. Trimming shortened V by 6 bases and J by 5 bases, and 13 bases separated the two germline ends. CDR3 protein: CASSLDADYGYTF. The CDR3 DNA sequence: TGTGCCAGCAGCCTGGACGCCGATTATGGCTACACCTTC.

The chain joins TRBV7-2 to TRBJ1-3; 9 nucleotides line up with TRBD1. Per germline, CDR1 SGHTA and CDR2 FQGNSA. The junction had 6 bases not matched to a gene; V was cut back by 4 bases and J by 2 bases. The CDR3 has 16 amino acids. The CDR3 coding sequence is TGTGCCAGCAGCTCCGGGACAGGGACGACTGGAAACACCATATATTTT. It specifies CASSSGTGTTGNTIYF.

This clonotype was picked up one time. The CDR3 nucleotides are TGTGCCAGCAGCAAACACGACAGGACTGAAGCTTTCTTT. Its protein is CASSKHDRTEAFF. The V call is TRBV6-2 or TRBV6-3, the J call TRBJ1-1, with a possible D match to TRBD1 (6 bases). Trimming removed 6 bases from V and 5 bases from J, with 13 bases in between. The CDR3 consists of 13 residues. CDR1 MNHEY and CDR2 SVGEGT come from the germline V gene.

In this sample, this clonotype turned up a few times. V usage is TRBV13 and J usage is TRBJ2-7, with TRBD1 matching over 7 bases. CDR3 length: 14 residues. After removal of 3 bases from V and 3 bases from J, the junction contained 5 bases not matched to a gene. Germline values: CDR1 PRHDT, CDR2 FYEKMQ (reference sequence). CDR3 residues: CASSLGTDYYEQYF. CDR3 DNA sequence: TGTGCCAGCAGCTTGGGGACAGACTACTACGAGCAGTACTTC.